Sequencing of this T cell receptor beta chain was carried out in a study of T cells in Graves' hyperthyroidism and ophthalmopathy. Notes on the study in general: From stable hyperthyroidism, ophthalmopathy was separated by a 13 V-J model. Most thyroid clonotypes expanded above 0.001 appeared in blood too.

TCR beta CDR3 regions were amplified from RNA. An initial round of RT-PCR targeting the TCR CDR3 relied on the HTBI primer set. TCRdb recomputed calls from the multiplex PCR reads with MiXCR, one row per CDR3 protein. The table has around 480,000 distinct CDR3 sequences, approximately 15% seen once. Stable Graves' hyperthyroidism meant no ophthalmopathy progression within 18 months. Diagnosis relied on clinical symptoms, serum thyroxine and TRAb, thyroid ultrasound and orbital computed tomography. This clonotype was recorded many times. Its antigen is still unknown. Germline loops: CDR1 SQVTM, CDR2 ANQGSEA. There are 13 residues in the CDR3. Deletions cut 0 bases from V and 1 base from J, with 6 bases between.

The rearrangement joins TRBV29-1 to TRBJ1-1; D unresolved. Sequencing used blood. This clonotype originated in a woman aged 18-29 years with Graves' hyperthyroidism. Here the CDR3 DNA reads TGCAGCGTTGAAGATTGGGAGAACACTGAAGCTTTCTTT. Its protein product is CSVEDWENTEAFF.